This T cell receptor (beta chain) was captured in a study of blood T cell repertoires in COVID-19. As for the study in general: Acute and convalescent COVID-19 specimens originated in the United States, Italy and Spain. From T cells, B-cell-depleted T cells, or PBMCs came the material, which was cDNA or gDNA.

CDR1 and CDR2 from the germline V gene are SGHNT and YENEEA. CDR3 length: 13 residues. V shed 4 bases and J shed 4 bases, with 11 bases lying between them. Authors' analysis steps: Reference gene primer amplification gave estimated nucleated cell counts. Assay: immunoSEQ multiplex PCR; the TCRdb copy retains only in-frame clones and omits some. V and J calls and clone size are those listed in that table; D and trimming were worked out from the DNA. The sample yields approximately 300,000 clones, approximately 89% seen once. The material sequenced was PBMCs or T cells enriched from blood (not recorded which). This sequence originates from a woman aged 18-35 years who had recovered from COVID-19. The chain couples TRBV11-3 to TRBJ2-7; maybe TRBD1 (6 bases). The CDR3 sequence: CASSSQGRYEQYF. The CDR3 DNA sequence: TGTGCCAGCAGCTCGCAGGGGCGGTACGAGCAGTACTTC.